The 32 T cell receptor beta chains below were found in one sample sequenced in a study of OX40 agonist ivuxolimab in advanced cancers. The assay was immunoSEQ multiplex PCR, and TCRdb's table has in-frame clones only and misses some. The sample lists about 42,000 clones; 75% to 90% were seen once. This specimen was CD4+ or CD8+ T cells sorted from blood, taken in a trial of the OX40 agonist ivuxolimab. The origin of the receptors is an adult with an advanced solid tumor such as melanoma, head and neck, liver or kidney cancer.

The chain carries TRBV7-9 and TRBJ2-7, with D tentatively TRBD2 (5 bases). Germline V gene data show CDR1 as SEHNR and CDR2 as FQNEAQ (reference sequence). The V end was cut by 5 bases, the J end by 3 bases, with 8 bases between. This CDR3 region has 12 residues. The CDR3 DNA sequence: TGTGCCAGCAGCCCCGGAGGCTACGAGCAGTACTTC. As protein: CASSPGGYEQYF.

J is TRBJ2-5 and V is TRBV6-9; no clear D gene. The CDR3 is 10 residues long. The germline gives CDR1 MNHGY, CDR2 SVAAGI. V dropped 4 bases and J dropped 5 bases, with 2 bases sitting between them. DNA for the CDR3: TGTGCCAGCAGTTCGGAGACCCAGTACTTC. Protein product: CASSSETQYF.

The chain links TRBV7-9 to TRBJ2-5; 9 bases are a match to TRBD1. V lost 2 bases and J lost 5; bases outside the gene matches: 3. Germline V lookup: CDR1 SEHNR, CDR2 FQNEAQ (reference sequence). The CDR3 totals 14 residues. The DNA for the CDR3 is TGTGCCAGCAGCTTATCGACAGGGGGGGAGACCCAGTACTTC. Translation: CASSLSTGGETQYF.

The chain combines TRBV9 with TRBJ2-2; D may be TRBD2 (6 bases). V lost 6 bases, J lost 3 bases, and 12 bases lay in between. The CDR3 has 14 residues. Germline CDR1 reads SGDLS; CDR2 reads YYNGEE. The CDR3 sequence is CASKLADYTGELFF. In nucleotides, the CDR3 is TGTGCCAGCAAATTAGCGGACTACACCGGGGAGCTGTTTTTT.

V and J are TRBV9 and TRBJ2-1, with D uncertain. V lost 0 bases and J 6 bases, leaving 13 bases between the germline ends. CDR1 is SGDLS and CDR2 is YYNGEE in the germline V gene. This CDR3 is 15 amino acids long. The CDR3 loop reads CASSVGTVHTNEQFF. DNA for the CDR3: TGTGCCAGCAGCGTAGGGACCGTTCATACCAATGAGCAGTTCTTC.

This CDR3 reads CASSLISSYNSPLHF. The CDR3 DNA is TGTGCCAGCAGTTTAATTTCATCCTATAATTCACCCCTCCACTTT. The rearrangement links TRBV27 to TRBJ1-6; D is unresolved. The V and J ends lost 2 bases and 1 base respectively, with 6 bases between them. CDR3 length equals 15 residues. Germline CDR1 and CDR2: MNHEY and SMNVEV (reference sequence).

The chain couples TRBV5-4 to TRBJ2-7; either TRBD1 or TRBD2 may supply D (5 bases each). This CDR3 region has 15 residues. CDR1 is SGHNT, CDR2 YYREEE, per germline (reference sequence). The germline V and J ends were trimmed by 0 bases and 5 bases, with 15 bases remaining between them. The CDR3 DNA sequence: TGTGCCAGCAGCTTGGCCAATTGGGGGTCGGACGAGCAGTACTTC. Amino acid sequence: CASSLANWGSDEQYF.

The chain couples TRBV19 to TRBJ1-4; D gene uncertain. This CDR3 contains 15 residues. Trimming left V 1 base short and J 4 bases short, with 10 bases between. Germline loops: CDR1 LNHDA, CDR2 SQIVND (reference sequence). The CDR3 loop is CASSIGTVYNEKLFF. The CDR3, as DNA: TGTGCCAGTAGTATAGGAACCGTTTATAATGAAAAACTGTTTTTT. The full variable domain, in which reference TRBV19 and TRBJ1-4 provide the parts outside the CDR3, is DGGITQSPKYLFRKEGQNVTLSCEQNLNHDAMYWYRQDPGQGLRLIYYSQIVNDFQKGDIAEGYSVSREKKESFPLTVTSAQKNPTAFYLCASSIGTVYNEKLFFGSGTQLSVL.

In its sample, this clone was seen once. This chain links TRBV2 with TRBJ2-2; 10 nucleotides match TRBD2. V gave up 4 bases and J gave up 7 bases; unmatched junction bases: 9. CDR3 size: 16 residues. The germline gives CDR1 SNHLY, CDR2 FYNNEI. The CDR3 protein is CASSAASGRAGGELFF. The DNA for the CDR3 is TGTGCCAGCAGTGCAGCAAGCGGGAGGGCTGGCGGGGAGCTGTTTTTT.

The chain joins TRBV18 to TRBJ1-1, with TRBD1 matching over 12 bases. J was trimmed by 5 bases and V by 3 bases; bases with no gene match: 7. The CDR3 has 16 residues. Germline CDR1 KGHSH, CDR2 LQKENI. CDR3 nucleotides: TGTGCCAGCTCACCGCCAGGGACAGGGGGCAGGACTGAAGCTTTCTTT. Translation: CASSPPGTGGRTEAFF. Supplemented by reference TRBV18 and TRBJ1-1, the full variable domain reads NAGVMQNPRHLVRRRGQEARLRCSPMKGHSHVYWYRQLPEEGLKFMVYLQKENIIDESGMPKERFSAEFPKEGPSILRIQQVVRGDSAAYFCASSPPGTGGRTEAFFGQGTRLTVV.

This chain links TRBV7-2 with TRBJ1-5, with TRBD1 matching 9 bases. V shed 3 bases and J 7 bases; nucleotides not matched to a gene: 7. The germline V gene encodes CDR1 SGHTA and CDR2 FQGNSA. CDR3 length: 15 residues. The CDR3 protein is CASSFGTGRLQPQHF. The CDR3 coding sequence is TGTGCCAGCAGCTTCGGGACAGGGAGATTACAGCCCCAGCATTTT.

The genes are TRBV11-2 and TRBJ2-1, with unresolved D. The CDR3 contains 13 residues. Deletions cut 1 base from V and 9 bases from J, with 10 bases between. The germline V gene encodes CDR1 SGHAT and CDR2 FQNNGV. The CDR3 loop is CASSLVFRPEQFF. The CDR3 DNA reads as TGTGCCAGCAGCTTAGTTTTTCGCCCTGAGCAGTTCTTC.

This rearrangement joins TRBV9 to TRBJ2-4; no clear D. This CDR3 is 15 amino acids long. CDR1 SGDLS and CDR2 YYNGEE come from the germline V gene. The germline V and J ends were trimmed by 0 bases and 3 bases, with 10 bases remaining between them. The CDR3 DNA follows: TGTGCCAGCAGCGTAGACGCGGTCAGCAAAAACATTCAGTACTTC. It is translated as CASSVDAVSKNIQYF.

The rearrangement links TRBV25-1 to TRBJ2-6; no reliable D call. Germline assignment: CDR1 MGHDK and CDR2 SYGVNS. The ends were cut back, 4 bases at V and 1 base at J, with 2 bases in the middle. This CDR3 has 13 residues. CDR3: CASSVSGANVLTF. For the CDR3, the DNA is TGTGCCAGCAGTGTTTCTGGGGCCAACGTCCTGACTTTC.

This chain connects TRBV5-1 to TRBJ2-7; possible D gene TRBD1, 5 bases. This CDR3 spans 14 amino acids. V lost 4 bases, J lost 0 bases, and 11 bases lay in between. Germline V CDR1 and CDR2: SGHRS, YFSETQ. The CDR3 here is CASSPQGASYEQYF. For the CDR3, the DNA is TGCGCCAGCAGCCCCCAGGGCGCCTCCTACGAGCAGTACTTC. The whole variable domain, filled in from reference TRBV5-1 and TRBJ2-7, reads KAGVTQTPRYLIKTRGQQVTLSCSPISGHRSVSWYQQTPGQGLQFLFEYFSETQRNKGNFPGRFSGRQFSNSRSEMNVSTLELGDSALYLCASSPQGASYEQYFGPGTRLTVT.

The chain couples TRBV10-3 to TRBJ2-2, with TRBD2 identical over 14 bases. CDR1 and CDR2 (germline): ENHRY, SYGVKD. The J segment lost 6 bases and the V segment lost 10 bases, leaving 16 bases of the junction unmatched. This CDR3 is 18 amino acids long. The CDR3: CASRLGGTSGSTAGELFF. For the CDR3, the DNA is TGTGCCAGCCGGCTAGGAGGGACTAGCGGGAGTACCGCCGGGGAGCTGTTTTTT.

The chain is built from TRBV5-1 and TRBJ2-1, with 8 nucleotides matching TRBD2. Germline values: CDR1 SGHRS, CDR2 YFSETQ. V gave up 5 bases and J gave up 0 bases; unmatched junction bases: 10. The CDR3 has 17 amino acids. CDR3 amino acids: CASRRSGTKSSYNEQFF. The CDR3, as DNA: TGCGCCAGCAGGCGTAGCGGGACAAAAAGCTCCTACAATGAGCAGTTCTTC.

The chain carries TRBV10-2 and TRBJ2-5, with unresolved D. Trimming took 5 bases from V and 2 from J, leaving 3 bases between them. Germline V CDR1 and CDR2: WSHSY, SAAADI. The CDR3 spans 11 residues. DNA of the CDR3: TGCGCCAGCAGTTTGCAAGAGACCCAGTACTTC. This encodes CASSLQETQYF.

The V gene is TRBV28, the J gene TRBJ1-3; 7 bases fit TRBD1. Trimming took 10 bases from V and 3 from J; bases not matched to a gene: 3. This CDR3 has 12 amino acids. Germline loops: CDR1 MDHEN, CDR2 SYDVKM. CDR3 sequence (DNA): TGTGCCATCCGGGACAGTGGAAACACCATATATTTT. This translates into CAIRDSGNTIYF. The full variable domain, rest sourced from reference TRBV28 and TRBJ1-3, is DVKVTQSSRYLVKRTGEKVFLECVQDMDHENMFWYRQDPGLGLRLIYFSYDVKMKEKGDIPEGYSVSREKKERFSLILESASTNQTSMYLCAIRDSGNTIYFGEGSWLTVV.

The chain recombines TRBV5-4 with TRBJ2-1; 14 bases line up with TRBD2. From germline, CDR1 is SGHNT and CDR2 YYREEE (reference sequence). V gave up 4 bases and J gave up 6 bases; unmatched junction bases: 3. The CDR3 contains 15 residues. The CDR3 nucleotides are TGTGCCAGCAGCCCGGGACTAGCGGGAGTCAATGAGCAGTTCTTC. Translation gives CASSPGLAGVNEQFF.

V gene TRBV7-9 combines with J gene TRBJ2-7, with D unresolved. The CDR3 contains 15 residues. Trimming took off 2 bases at V and 0 bases at J, with 11 bases between the two ends. Germline CDR1 is SEHNR and CDR2 is FQNEAQ (reference sequence). Here the CDR3 DNA reads TGTGCCAGCAGCTTATTCGATACAGCCTCCTACGAGCAGTACTTC. As protein: CASSLFDTASYEQYF.

The V call is TRBV28, the J call TRBJ1-1; 8 bases are shared with TRBD1. The CDR3 is 17 amino acids. V dropped 5 bases and J dropped 4; count of bases not matched to a gene: 15. Looked up from germline, CDR1 is MDHEN and CDR2 is SYDVKM. For the CDR3, the DNA is TGTGCCAGCAGTAGAGCAGGGGGCGCATGGCAGGTCACTGAAGCTTTCTTT. Amino acid sequence: CASSRAGGAWQVTEAFF. The variable domain in full, completed from reference TRBV28 and TRBJ1-1, reads DVKVTQSSRYLVKRTGEKVFLECVQDMDHENMFWYRQDPGLGLRLIYFSYDVKMKEKGDIPEGYSVSREKKERFSLILESASTNQTSMYLCASSRAGGAWQVTEAFFGQGTRLTVV.

This chain links TRBV7-8 with TRBJ2-1; TRBD2 aligns across 9 bases. Germline V CDR1 and CDR2: SGHVS, FQNEAQ. J was trimmed by 9 bases and V by 2 bases; bases with no gene match: 5. This CDR3 is built from 14 residues. In DNA form, the CDR3 reads TGTGCCAGCAGCTTACTGCGGGAGGGCCCTGAGCAGTTCTTC. It yields the protein CASSLLREGPEQFF.

This clone was counted once. The chain combines TRBV30 with TRBJ1-3; D not resolved. Germline CDR1 and CDR2: GTSNPN and SVGIG (reference sequence). This CDR3 spans 13 amino acids. Trimming shortened V by 2 bases and J by 0 bases, and 5 bases separated the two germline ends. The CDR3 bases are TGTGCCTGGAGTTTAGACTCTGGAAACACCATATATTTT. Protein: CAWSLDSGNTIYF.

The V and J genes are TRBV28 and TRBJ1-2; the D is unclear. Germline CDR1 MDHEN, CDR2 SYDVKM. This CDR3 has 11 amino acids. V was trimmed by 3 bases and J by 8 bases, leaving 7 bases between them. This CDR3 reads CASSFWRGYTF. CDR3 DNA: TGTGCCAGCAGTTTCTGGCGGGGCTACACCTTC.

This rearrangement joins TRBV18 to TRBJ2-2; D may be TRBD1 or TRBD2 (5 bases each). The germline V and J ends were trimmed by 3 bases and 9 bases, with 17 bases remaining between them. The CDR3 contains 15 residues. The V gene's germline CDR1 is KGHSH and CDR2 LQKENI. CDR3 in amino acids: CASSPEAAGYRELFF. For the CDR3, the DNA is TGTGCCAGCTCACCGGAGGCCGCAGGGTATAGGGAGCTGTTTTTT.

The chain's CDR3 is CASSLQDSARGGEQFF. CDR3 sequence (DNA): TGTGCCAGCAGCTTGCAAGACAGCGCACGGGGTGGTGAGCAGTTCTTC. The rearrangement joins TRBV5-4 to TRBJ2-1; D tentatively fits TRBD1 or TRBD2 (5 bases each). The CDR3 has 16 amino acids. Looked up from germline, CDR1 is SGHNT and CDR2 is YYREEE (reference sequence). V was shortened by 1 base and J by 9 bases, with 20 bases between the two germline ends.

The chain is built from TRBV7-2 and TRBJ2-4; perhaps TRBD2 as D (5 bases). Germline lookup yields CDR1 SGHTA and CDR2 FQGNSA. This CDR3 has 16 residues. V was trimmed by 1 base and J by 0 bases, leaving 10 bases between them. CDR3: CASSLVPAVAKNIQYF. CDR3 sequence (DNA): TGTGCCAGCAGCTTAGTCCCAGCGGTAGCCAAAAACATTCAGTACTTC.

The rearrangement links TRBV18 to TRBJ1-3; no reliable D call. The germline gives CDR1 KGHSH, CDR2 LQKENI. Trimming shortened V by 2 bases and J by 0 bases, and 8 bases separated the two germline ends. CDR3 length equals 15 residues. The CDR3 region has the DNA TGTGCCAGCTCACCAATCAAAAGCTCTGGAAACACCATATATTTT. Amino acids: CASSPIKSSGNTIYF.

The chain couples TRBV10-1 to TRBJ2-2; TRBD2 agrees at 11 bases. Germline values: CDR1 WNHNN, CDR2 SYGVQD (reference sequence). V was pared by 6 bases and J by 0 bases, with 3 bases of the junction left unmatched. The CDR3 is 16 amino acids. CDR3 loop: CASRTSGTTNTGELFF. DNA for the CDR3: TGCGCCAGCAGGACTAGCGGGACCACGAACACCGGGGAGCTGTTTTTT.

The chain carries TRBV28 and TRBJ2-5; D unresolved. This CDR3 spans 12 amino acids. V shed 2 bases and J shed 5 bases, with 6 bases lying between them. Germline lookup yields CDR1 MDHEN and CDR2 SYDVKM. The CDR3 here is CASSLRRETQYF. DNA for the CDR3: TGTGCCAGCAGTTTACGCAGGGAGACCCAGTACTTC.

The chain recombines TRBV30 with TRBJ2-5, with no clear D. V dropped 5 bases and J dropped 2 bases, with 9 bases sitting between them. Germline-derived CDR1 and CDR2 are GTSNPN and SVGIG (reference sequence). CDR3 length: 12 residues. In DNA form, the CDR3 reads TGTGCCTGGGGGCCGACTCAAGAGACCCAGTACTTC. Residues: CAWGPTQETQYF.